A single sample gave rise to the 20 T cell receptor beta chains below, sequenced in a study of T cell changes during pregnancy in multiple sclerosis. This table comes from immunoSEQ multiplex PCR, and its TCRdb copy is limited to in-frame clones, with some not included. The table records 20,000 to 25,000 clones, around 89% of them present only once. Sequenced material: CD8+ T cells from peripheral blood mononuclear cells, taken in the first trimester of pregnancy. These TCRs come from a female donor with multiple sclerosis, enrolled in a pregnancy study.

This chain joins TRBV19 and TRBJ2-1, with D possibly being TRBD2 (7 bases). The ends were cut back, 0 bases at V and 12 bases at J, with 24 bases in the middle. Per the germline V gene, CDR1 is LNHDA and CDR2 is SQIVND (reference sequence). There are 17 residues in the CDR3. CDR3: CASSIDQKGNRGGGQFF. The CDR3, as DNA: TGTGCCAGTAGTATAGATCAAAAGGGTAATAGGGGGGGTGGGCAGTTCTTC.

For the CDR3, the DNA is TGTGCCAGCAGCCAGGAACTAGCGACTACCTACGAGCAGTACTTC. Protein product: CASSQELATTYEQYF. This sequence joins TRBV4-2 and TRBJ2-7; 7 bases are shared with TRBD2. The CDR3 spans 15 residues. CDR1 LGHNA and CDR2 YNFKEQ come from the germline V gene. The ends lost 3 bases at V and 2 bases at J; junction bases unmatched: 7.

The chain couples TRBV19 to TRBJ1-4, with D unclear. Germline CDR1 LNHDA, CDR2 SQIVND (reference sequence). V was trimmed by 6 bases and J by 6 bases, leaving 17 bases between them. The CDR3 consists of 15 residues. CDR3 region: CASRFYPGSDEKLFF. For the CDR3, the DNA is TGTGCCAGTAGGTTCTACCCGGGGAGTGATGAAAAACTGTTTTTT.

V gene TRBV5-4 combines with J gene TRBJ1-4, with 11 positions matching TRBD1. V lost 4 bases, J lost 2 bases, and 7 bases stayed unmatched. This CDR3 has 17 amino acids. Germline CDR1 and CDR2: SGHNT and YYREEE (reference sequence). CDR3 DNA: TGTGCCAGCAGCCAATCCGGGACAGGGGGTACTAATGAAAAACTGTTTTTT. Its protein product is CASSQSGTGGTNEKLFF.

This chain connects TRBV14 to TRBJ1-1; no clear D. Germline assignment: CDR1 SGHDN and CDR2 FVKESK. The CDR3 covers 13 residues. The V and J ends lost 4 bases and 4 bases respectively, with 10 bases between them. The CDR3 loop reads CASSPGGRTEAFF. The CDR3, as DNA: TGTGCCAGCAGCCCGGGCGGGCGCACTGAAGCTTTCTTT.

V is TRBV7-9 and J is TRBJ2-5; D might be TRBD2 (6 bases). Germline-derived CDR1 and CDR2 are SEHNR and FQNEAQ (reference sequence). Trimming pared 1 base from V and 4 bases from J, leaving 13 bases between. This CDR3 has 15 residues. CDR3 residues: CASSLDRGRGETQYF. The CDR3 DNA reads as TGTGCCAGCAGCTTAGATAGAGGGCGGGGAGAGACCCAGTACTTC.

This chain joins TRBV7-9 and TRBJ2-3; TRBD2 aligns across 10 bases. CDR1 SEHNR and CDR2 FQNEAQ come from the germline V gene (reference sequence). V lost 1 base to trimming and J lost 3 bases; unmatched junction nucleotides: 4. The CDR3 covers 16 residues. CDR3 nucleotides: TGTGCCAGCAGCTTAGAGCTAGCGGGAGTTACAGATACGCAGTATTTT. It translates to CASSLELAGVTDTQYF.

This chain uses TRBV5-1 with TRBJ2-1, with 11 bases fitting TRBD1. The J segment lost 3 bases and the V segment lost 3 bases, leaving 2 bases of the junction unmatched. The CDR3 sequence is 15 residues long. The germline V gene has CDR1 SGHRS and CDR2 YFSETQ. For the CDR3, the DNA is TGCGCCAGCAGCTCCGGGACAGGGGGCTACAATGAGCAGTTCTTC. Translating it yields CASSSGTGGYNEQFF.

The chain is built from TRBV27 and TRBJ2-1, with D possibly TRBD2 on 5 matching bases. Trimming took off 4 bases at V and 2 bases at J, with 12 bases between the two ends. The germline CDR1 and CDR2 sequences are MNHEY and SMNVEV (reference sequence). The CDR3 is 15 amino acids. CDR3 sequence: CASSSRAAPYNEQFF. The DNA of the CDR3 is TGTGCCAGCAGTTCGAGGGCCGCCCCCTACAATGAGCAGTTCTTC.

The rearrangement uses TRBV30 and TRBJ2-7, with 7 bases matching TRBD2. The CDR3 runs to 17 residues. Trimming removed 3 bases from V and 1 base from J; junction bases left unmatched: 15. CDR1 GTSNPN and CDR2 SVGIG come from the germline V gene (reference sequence). Here the CDR3 DNA reads TGTGCCTGGAGCGGCGAGTTTACGGGAGGACCTTCCTACGAGCAGTACTTC. This translates into CAWSGEFTGGPSYEQYF. Full variable domain (outside the CDR3, taken from reference TRBV30 and TRBJ2-7): SQTIHQWPATLVQPVGSPLSLECTVEGTSNPNLYWYRQAAGRGLQLLFYSVGIGQISSEVPQNLSASRPQDRQFILSSKKLLLSDSGFYLCAWSGEFTGGPSYEQYFGPGTRLTVT.

This sequence joins TRBV11-3 and TRBJ1-2; no reliable D call. Germline loops: CDR1 SGHNT, CDR2 YENEEA. Trimming removed 6 bases at V and 4 bases at J, with 18 bases between. This CDR3 contains 15 residues. The CDR3 loop reads CASRPSGKESYGYTF. DNA of the CDR3: TGTGCCAGCAGACCTTCCGGGAAAGAGAGCTATGGCTACACCTTC. Together with reference TRBV11-3 and TRBJ1-2, the CDR3 gives the full variable domain: EAGVVQSPRYKIIEKKQPVAFWCNPISGHNTLYWYLQNLGQGPELLIRYENEEAVDDSQLPKDRFSAERLKGVDSTLKIQPAELGDSAVYLCASRPSGKESYGYTFGSGTRLTVV.

The chain recombines TRBV6-5 with TRBJ2-1, with D tentatively TRBD1 (5 bases). The CDR3 is made up of 15 amino acids. V was cut by 6 bases and J by 0 bases, with 12 bases left in between. CDR1 and CDR2 from the germline V gene are MNHEY and SVGAGI. CDR3 sequence: CASRSQGDSYNEQFF. The DNA for the CDR3 is TGTGCCAGCAGATCTCAGGGTGACTCCTACAATGAGCAGTTCTTC.

This clone was found once. The chain joins TRBV13 to TRBJ2-7; 10 bases fit TRBD2. V was clipped by 5 bases and J by 5 bases; unmatched bases: 12. There are 16 residues in the CDR3. Germline CDR1 PRHDT, CDR2 FYEKMQ (reference sequence). For the CDR3, the DNA is TGTGCCAGCAGCCCGACTCGAGCGGGAGGGTACGACGAGCAGTACTTC. This codes for CASSPTRAGGYDEQYF.

This chain joins TRBV5-6 and TRBJ1-3; no definite D call. The germline CDR1 and CDR2 sequences are SGHDT and YYEEEE. This CDR3 has 14 residues. Trimming cost V 0 bases and J 4 bases, with 8 bases left between them. Written as DNA, the CDR3 is TGTGCCAGCAGCTTGGCCAGTTCAGGAAACACCATATATTTT. Its translation: CASSLASSGNTIYF. Full variable domain (remainder filled in from reference TRBV5-6 and TRBJ1-3): DAGVTQSPTHLIKTRGQQVTLRCSPKSGHDTVSWYQQALGQGPQFIFQYYEEEERQRGNFPDRFSGHQFPNYSSELNVNALLLGDSALYLCASSLASSGNTIYFGEGSWLTVV.

The chain recombines TRBV19 with TRBJ2-1, with 7 bases matching TRBD2. The CDR3 sequence is 15 residues long. Germline V lookup: CDR1 LNHDA, CDR2 SQIVND (reference sequence). V gave up 6 bases and J gave up 4 bases; unmatched junction bases: 9. The CDR3 nucleotides read TGTGCCAGTAGAACCAGCGGGACGAGTTACAATGAGCAGTTCTTC. Protein product: CASRTSGTSYNEQFF.

The chain is built from TRBV6-5 and TRBJ1-4, with 10 bases matching TRBD1. The CDR3 runs 14 residues. Germline V lookup: CDR1 MNHEY, CDR2 SVGAGI. V lost 7 bases and J lost 4; bases outside the gene matches: 3. The CDR3 DNA sequence: TGTGCCAGCACCGGACAGGGGGTTAATGAAAAACTGTTTTTT. It specifies CASTGQGVNEKLFF.

The rearrangement joins TRBV15 to TRBJ2-7, with 8 positions matching TRBD2. V was pared by 2 bases and J by 4 bases, with 7 bases of the junction left unmatched. The CDR3 runs to 15 residues. Germline lookup yields CDR1 LNHNV and CDR2 YYDKDF (reference sequence). CDR3 loop: CATSRPLAGPYEQYF. The CDR3 DNA reads TGTGCCACCAGCAGACCTCTAGCGGGTCCGTACGAGCAGTACTTC.

This chain links TRBV23-1 with TRBJ2-1; 9 bases agree with TRBD1. TRBV23-1 is recorded as an ORF, its role being uncertain. The CDR3 runs to 18 residues. The V and J ends lost 7 bases and 2 bases, in that order; junction bases with no gene match: 15. Here the CDR3 reads CASNQSRNRGPAYNEQFF. The DNA of the CDR3 is TGCGCCAGCAACCAGTCTCGAAACAGGGGGCCAGCCTACAATGAGCAGTTCTTC.

V gene TRBV4-3 combines with J gene TRBJ2-7, with 9 bases lining up with TRBD1. The ends lost 2 bases at V and 7 bases at J; junction bases unmatched: 9. Germline CDR1 is LGHNA and CDR2 is YSLEER. This CDR3 is 15 amino acids long. This chain's CDR3 is CASSQNRGLTGEQYF. As DNA, the CDR3 is TGCGCCAGCAGCCAAAACAGGGGGCTCACCGGGGAGCAGTACTTC.

V is TRBV7-7 and J is TRBJ2-5; the match to TRBD1 covers 9 bases. Germline values: CDR1 SSHAT, CDR2 FNYEAQ (reference sequence). The CDR3 length is 13 residues. The CDR3 DNA reads as TGTGCTAGCTCCTGGGACAGGGAAGAGACCCAGTACTTC. It specifies CASSWDREETQYF.